Detailed here is one T cell receptor (beta chain). Antigen unknown. At the DNA level, this CDR3 is encoded by other sequences in the same sample as well. This record comes from a study of shared clonotypes between healthy human individuals. Original processing methods: ImmunoSEQ only sent back junction sequences with no quality scores, so filtering was done differently. Sequenced by immunoSEQ multiplex PCR; TCRdb stores in-frame clones only, minus some. That table supplies the V and J calls and clone size; D and trimming were determined from the DNA. The sample lists around 320,000 clones, roughly 84% occurring once. The V gene end was trimmed by 2 bases and the J gene end by 1 base; junction bases not matched to a gene: 3. Germline V gene data show CDR1 as SQVTM and CDR2 as ANQGSEA. This CDR3 is built from 14 residues. Each CD8 memory set brought CD45RO+ cells together with CCR7-negative CD45RA+ TemRA cells.

General study findings and limits: The study generally estimated greater richness for naive than memory subsets. The authors sampled blood alone, and tissue repertoires likely differ.

The chain uses TRBV29-1 and TRBJ2-7; 9 positions match TRBD1. The clonotype comes from a man younger than 30 in good health. The sample taken for sequencing was memory CD8+ T cells sorted from blood. Subset indicated: CD45RO+ cells pooled with CCR7-negative TemRA cells. The CDR3 DNA reads TGCAGCGTTGAATCGGGACAGGGATCCTACGAGCAGTACTTC. It yields the protein CSVESGQGSYEQYF.